A single sample gave rise to the 12 T cell receptor beta chains below, sequenced in a study of shared clonotypes between healthy human individuals. Sequencing was performed with immunoSEQ multiplex PCR; in TCRdb, only in-frame clones are kept and a portion is missing. The top ten clones hold approximately 0.062% of a sample with hundreds of thousands of clones, 96% of them seen once. Sequenced material: naive CD4+ T cells sorted from blood. Subset noted: CD45RA+ positively selected. These receptors came from a woman between 25 and 40 years old in good health.

This clone appeared a single time. The chain joins TRBV7-2 to TRBJ2-5, with D unclear. The germline V gene has CDR1 SGHTA and CDR2 FQGNSA. This CDR3 region has 13 residues. Deletions cut 0 bases from V and 2 bases from J, with 4 bases between. The CDR3 loop reads CASSLAQQETQYF. The CDR3 nucleotides are TGTGCCAGCAGCTTAGCTCAGCAAGAGACCCAGTACTTC. The variable domain in full, with the rest retrieved from reference TRBV7-2 and TRBJ2-5, is GAGVSQSPSNKVTEKGKDVELRCDPISGHTALYWYRQSLGQGLEFLIYFQGNSAPDKSGLPSDRFSAERTGGSVSTLTIQRTQQEDSAVYLCASSLAQQETQYFGPGTRLLVL.

The J gene is TRBJ2-7, the V gene TRBV5-1; no clear D gene. Germline CDR1 is SGHRS and CDR2 is YFSETQ. This CDR3 contains 16 residues. Trimming left V 1 base short and J 1 base short, with 15 bases between. The DNA for the CDR3 is TGCGCCAGCAGCTTGCAAGGTAACACCCTATCCTACGAGCAGTACTTC. Amino acids: CASSLQGNTLSYEQYF.

The chain uses TRBV6-1 and TRBJ1-3; D gene uncertain. The V end lost 1 base, the J end lost 0 bases, and 7 bases lay between the germline ends. Germline V gene data show CDR1 as MNHNS and CDR2 as SASEGT. The CDR3 contains 15 residues. The CDR3 DNA reads as TGTGCCAGCAGTGAAGACGAAGGCTCTGGAAACACCATATATTTT. Translating it yields CASSEDEGSGNTIYF.

V gene TRBV5-5 combines with J gene TRBJ1-1; D may be TRBD1 (5 bases). V was clipped by 3 bases and J by 0 bases, with 12 bases between them. The CDR3 is 15 amino acids. CDR1 and CDR2 from the germline V gene are SGHKS and YYEKEE (reference sequence). The CDR3 DNA follows: TGTGCCAGCAGCTGGGGACGGGGAATGAACACTGAAGCTTTCTTT. Protein: CASSWGRGMNTEAFF.

The chain employs TRBV6-1 and TRBJ2-7; 11 positions agree with TRBD2. Trimming cost V 4 bases and J 3 bases; bases outside gene matches: 8. The CDR3 loop spans 16 amino acids. Germline assignment: CDR1 MNHNS and CDR2 SASEGT. CDR3 residues: CASSVWTSGHLYEQYF. The CDR3 nucleotides are TGTGCCAGCAGTGTATGGACTAGCGGGCACCTCTACGAGCAGTACTTC.

The V and J genes are TRBV27 and TRBJ1-4, with D uncertain. This CDR3 contains 14 residues. CDR1 MNHEY and CDR2 SMNVEV come from the germline V gene (reference sequence). The germline V and J ends were trimmed by 2 bases and 5 bases, with 9 bases remaining between them. The CDR3 loop reads CASSLLGRNEKLFF. The CDR3 DNA reads as TGTGCCAGCAGTTTACTGGGCCGGAATGAAAAACTGTTTTTT.

This rearrangement joins TRBV7-9 to TRBJ1-2, with D uncertain. With 7 bases removed from V and 8 bases from J, the gap between germline ends came to 14 bases. Germline CDR1 and CDR2: SEHNR and FQNEAQ (reference sequence). The CDR3 has 12 residues. This chain's CDR3 is CASTKIRDGYTF. The CDR3 DNA reads as TGTGCCAGCACCAAGATTCGTGACGGCTACACCTTC.

The gene calls are TRBV7-8 and TRBJ1-2; perhaps TRBD1 as D (5 bases). The V end lost 1 base, the J end lost 10 bases, and 10 bases lay between the germline ends. The CDR3 runs 12 residues. Germline CDR1 and CDR2: SGHVS and FQNEAQ. The CDR3 loop is CASSLVLGDYTF. The CDR3 nucleotides are TGTGCCAGCAGCTTAGTGTTGGGGGACTACACCTTC.

Here the CDR3 reads CSVVWGRGGDMNTEAFF. CDR3 DNA sequence: TGCAGCGTTGTATGGGGTCGAGGTGGTGACATGAACACTGAAGCTTTCTTT. The gene calls are TRBV29-1 and TRBJ1-1, with D unresolved. V lost 4 bases and J lost 0, with 21 bases in between. Germline CDR1 is SQVTM and CDR2 is ANQGSEA. There are 17 residues in the CDR3. Full variable domain (rest looked up from reference TRBV29-1 and TRBJ1-1): SAVISQKPSRDICQRGTSLTIQCQVDSQVTMMFWYRQQPGQSLTLIATANQGSEATYESGFVIDKFPISRPNLTFSTLTVSNMSPEDSSIYLCSVVWGRGGDMNTEAFFGQGTRLTVV.

The chain recombines TRBV4-1 with TRBJ1-5; D is perhaps TRBD1 (5 bases). V was shortened by 1 base and J by 2 bases, with 12 bases between the two germline ends. CDR3 length: 16 residues. Per germline, CDR1 MGHRA and CDR2 YSYEKL. CDR3 sequence (DNA): TGCGCCAGCAGCCAAGTTCTCGGGGCCCGCAATCAGCCCCAGCATTTT. It specifies CASSQVLGARNQPQHF.

The V gene is TRBV27, the J gene TRBJ1-2, with D possibly TRBD1 on 5 matching bases. The germline V gene has CDR1 MNHEY and CDR2 SMNVEV (reference sequence). The V end was cut by 7 bases, the J end by 2 bases, with 20 bases between. The CDR3 extends over 16 amino acids. The CDR3 DNA sequence: TGTGCCAGCAAGCGACGGAGGGGCAGGGAAAACTATGGCTACACCTTC. Translating it yields CASKRRRGRENYGYTF.

The chain is built from TRBV5-6 and TRBJ2-5, with TRBD2 matching 7 bases. The V segment lost 4 bases and the J segment 5 bases; nucleotides outside the gene matches: 14. This CDR3 contains 16 residues. Germline CDR1 is SGHDT and CDR2 is YYEEEE. The CDR3 region is CASSPLPRTSGETQYF. DNA for the CDR3: TGTGCCAGCAGCCCCCTTCCCCGGACTAGTGGCGAGACCCAGTACTTC.